This TCR beta chain was captured by sequencing in a study of blood T cell repertoires in COVID-19. Overall study: In each case, the material was cDNA or gDNA derived from T cells, B-cell-depleted T cells, or PBMCs.

In assigning cohorts, the study relied on participant-reported clinical history. Clones were sequenced by immunoSEQ multiplex PCR, and TCRdb holds only the in-frame ones, with some missing. The data contain almost 250,000 clones, roughly 90% of them singletons. V was shortened by 3 bases and J by 2 bases, with 12 bases between the two germline ends. This CDR3 is 15 amino acids long. Germline CDR1 LGHDT, CDR2 YNNKEL (reference sequence). The gene calls are TRBV3-1 (or the pseudogene TRBV3-2) and TRBJ2-3; tentative D call: TRBD2 (5 bases). Sample: PBMCs or T cells enriched from blood (not recorded which). The receptor's source is a woman in her 30s who had recovered from COVID-19. This CDR3 reads CASSQSSGNTDTQYF. CDR3 nucleotides: TGTGCCAGCAGCCAGTCGAGCGGAAACACAGATACGCAGTATTTT.